These 8 T cell receptor beta chains originate from one sample sequenced in a study of CD8+CD57+ T cells in acquired aplastic anemia. Researchers used genomic DNA as the template to profile TCR beta VDJ and CDR3. TCRdb recomputed calls from the reads with MiXCR, one row per CDR3 protein. The table records fewer than 200,000 distinct CDR3 sequences, around 60% of them present only once. Sequenced sample: sorted CD4+, CD8+, or CD8+CD57+ T cells (not recorded which) from PBMCs. Every receptor here comes from a human donor in good health.

The chain is built from TRBV19 and TRBJ2-5, with D possibly matching TRBD1 (6 bases). Germline V gene data show CDR1 as LNHDA and CDR2 as SQIVND (reference sequence). The CDR3 spans 14 residues. Trimming removed 5 bases from V and 2 bases from J, with 12 bases in between. Here the CDR3 reads CASSPRTEQETQYF. DNA for the CDR3: TGTGCCAGTAGTCCCCGGACAGAGCAAGAGACCCAGTACTTC.

This chain links TRBV29-1 with TRBJ1-2; 8 bases agree with TRBD1. Germline CDR1 reads SQVTM; CDR2 reads ANQGSEA. J was trimmed by 4 bases and V by 1 base; bases with no gene match: 8. The CDR3 is 15 residues long. The CDR3 loop reads CSVEGERDRLYGYTF. The CDR3, as DNA: TGCAGCGTTGAAGGGGAGAGGGACAGGCTCTATGGCTACACCTTC. The variable domain in full, with the rest retrieved from reference TRBV29-1 and TRBJ1-2, is SAVISQKPSRDICQRGTSLTIQCQVDSQVTMMFWYRQQPGQSLTLIATANQGSEATYESGFVIDKFPISRPNLTFSTLTVSNMSPEDSSIYLCSVEGERDRLYGYTFGSGTRLTVV.

This clonotype was seen many times. The gene calls are TRBV7-6 and TRBJ2-7; D is undetermined. V was clipped by 5 bases and J by 0 bases, with 11 bases between them. In germline, CDR1 is SGHVS, CDR2 FNYEAQ. CDR3 length equals 14 residues. This CDR3 reads CASSRAGSSYEQYF. The CDR3 bases are TGTGCCAGCAGCCGGGCCGGTAGCTCCTACGAGCAGTACTTC.

This chain's CDR3 is CASSIDWGVGQPQHF. CDR3 bases: TGTGCCAGTAGTATAGATTGGGGGGTTGGGCAGCCCCAGCATTTT. The V call is TRBV19, the J call TRBJ1-5, with D perhaps matching TRBD1 (5 bases). The V end was cut by 0 bases, the J end by 7 bases, with 13 bases between. CDR1 and CDR2 (germline): LNHDA, SQIVND (reference sequence). The CDR3 covers 15 residues.

This clonotype has a handful of counts. The gene calls are TRBV28 and TRBJ1-5; the match to TRBD1 covers 7 bases. In germline, CDR1 is MDHEN, CDR2 SYDVKM. This CDR3 is 15 amino acids long. The junction had 14 bases not matched to a gene; V was cut back by 6 bases and J by 9 bases. Here the CDR3 reads CASSPLPGQPSPQHF. In DNA, the CDR3 is TGTGCCAGCAGCCCTCTCCCGGGACAGCCCTCGCCCCAGCATTTT.

The chain recombines TRBV7-2 with TRBJ2-7; 11 nucleotides match TRBD2. Looked up from germline, CDR1 is SGHTA and CDR2 is FQGNSA. This CDR3 has 14 residues. V lost 1 base to trimming and J lost 11 bases; unmatched junction nucleotides: 7. The CDR3 loop is CASSLESSGGFEYF. CDR3 in DNA: TGTGCCAGCAGCTTAGAGTCTAGCGGGGGGTTTGAGTACTTC.

V usage is TRBV5-1 and J usage is TRBJ1-1; D call uncertain. CDR3 size: 14 residues. Per germline, CDR1 SGHRS and CDR2 YFSETQ. V was shortened by 0 bases and J by 4 bases, with 10 bases between the two germline ends. The DNA of the CDR3 is TGCGCCAGCAGCTTGGGTGTGGAGGTCACTGAAGCTTTCTTT. It codes for CASSLGVEVTEAFF.

This clonotype was picked up many times. The chain combines TRBV2 with TRBJ2-1, with D perhaps matching TRBD1 (6 bases). This CDR3 spans 15 amino acids. Trimming cost V 11 bases and J 0 bases, with 17 bases left between them. From germline, CDR1 is SNHLY and CDR2 FYNNEI. The CDR3 DNA follows: TGTGCCGGGGAAGGGGGTAGCAGCTCCTACAATGAGCAGTTCTTC. This encodes CAGEGGSSSYNEQFF.